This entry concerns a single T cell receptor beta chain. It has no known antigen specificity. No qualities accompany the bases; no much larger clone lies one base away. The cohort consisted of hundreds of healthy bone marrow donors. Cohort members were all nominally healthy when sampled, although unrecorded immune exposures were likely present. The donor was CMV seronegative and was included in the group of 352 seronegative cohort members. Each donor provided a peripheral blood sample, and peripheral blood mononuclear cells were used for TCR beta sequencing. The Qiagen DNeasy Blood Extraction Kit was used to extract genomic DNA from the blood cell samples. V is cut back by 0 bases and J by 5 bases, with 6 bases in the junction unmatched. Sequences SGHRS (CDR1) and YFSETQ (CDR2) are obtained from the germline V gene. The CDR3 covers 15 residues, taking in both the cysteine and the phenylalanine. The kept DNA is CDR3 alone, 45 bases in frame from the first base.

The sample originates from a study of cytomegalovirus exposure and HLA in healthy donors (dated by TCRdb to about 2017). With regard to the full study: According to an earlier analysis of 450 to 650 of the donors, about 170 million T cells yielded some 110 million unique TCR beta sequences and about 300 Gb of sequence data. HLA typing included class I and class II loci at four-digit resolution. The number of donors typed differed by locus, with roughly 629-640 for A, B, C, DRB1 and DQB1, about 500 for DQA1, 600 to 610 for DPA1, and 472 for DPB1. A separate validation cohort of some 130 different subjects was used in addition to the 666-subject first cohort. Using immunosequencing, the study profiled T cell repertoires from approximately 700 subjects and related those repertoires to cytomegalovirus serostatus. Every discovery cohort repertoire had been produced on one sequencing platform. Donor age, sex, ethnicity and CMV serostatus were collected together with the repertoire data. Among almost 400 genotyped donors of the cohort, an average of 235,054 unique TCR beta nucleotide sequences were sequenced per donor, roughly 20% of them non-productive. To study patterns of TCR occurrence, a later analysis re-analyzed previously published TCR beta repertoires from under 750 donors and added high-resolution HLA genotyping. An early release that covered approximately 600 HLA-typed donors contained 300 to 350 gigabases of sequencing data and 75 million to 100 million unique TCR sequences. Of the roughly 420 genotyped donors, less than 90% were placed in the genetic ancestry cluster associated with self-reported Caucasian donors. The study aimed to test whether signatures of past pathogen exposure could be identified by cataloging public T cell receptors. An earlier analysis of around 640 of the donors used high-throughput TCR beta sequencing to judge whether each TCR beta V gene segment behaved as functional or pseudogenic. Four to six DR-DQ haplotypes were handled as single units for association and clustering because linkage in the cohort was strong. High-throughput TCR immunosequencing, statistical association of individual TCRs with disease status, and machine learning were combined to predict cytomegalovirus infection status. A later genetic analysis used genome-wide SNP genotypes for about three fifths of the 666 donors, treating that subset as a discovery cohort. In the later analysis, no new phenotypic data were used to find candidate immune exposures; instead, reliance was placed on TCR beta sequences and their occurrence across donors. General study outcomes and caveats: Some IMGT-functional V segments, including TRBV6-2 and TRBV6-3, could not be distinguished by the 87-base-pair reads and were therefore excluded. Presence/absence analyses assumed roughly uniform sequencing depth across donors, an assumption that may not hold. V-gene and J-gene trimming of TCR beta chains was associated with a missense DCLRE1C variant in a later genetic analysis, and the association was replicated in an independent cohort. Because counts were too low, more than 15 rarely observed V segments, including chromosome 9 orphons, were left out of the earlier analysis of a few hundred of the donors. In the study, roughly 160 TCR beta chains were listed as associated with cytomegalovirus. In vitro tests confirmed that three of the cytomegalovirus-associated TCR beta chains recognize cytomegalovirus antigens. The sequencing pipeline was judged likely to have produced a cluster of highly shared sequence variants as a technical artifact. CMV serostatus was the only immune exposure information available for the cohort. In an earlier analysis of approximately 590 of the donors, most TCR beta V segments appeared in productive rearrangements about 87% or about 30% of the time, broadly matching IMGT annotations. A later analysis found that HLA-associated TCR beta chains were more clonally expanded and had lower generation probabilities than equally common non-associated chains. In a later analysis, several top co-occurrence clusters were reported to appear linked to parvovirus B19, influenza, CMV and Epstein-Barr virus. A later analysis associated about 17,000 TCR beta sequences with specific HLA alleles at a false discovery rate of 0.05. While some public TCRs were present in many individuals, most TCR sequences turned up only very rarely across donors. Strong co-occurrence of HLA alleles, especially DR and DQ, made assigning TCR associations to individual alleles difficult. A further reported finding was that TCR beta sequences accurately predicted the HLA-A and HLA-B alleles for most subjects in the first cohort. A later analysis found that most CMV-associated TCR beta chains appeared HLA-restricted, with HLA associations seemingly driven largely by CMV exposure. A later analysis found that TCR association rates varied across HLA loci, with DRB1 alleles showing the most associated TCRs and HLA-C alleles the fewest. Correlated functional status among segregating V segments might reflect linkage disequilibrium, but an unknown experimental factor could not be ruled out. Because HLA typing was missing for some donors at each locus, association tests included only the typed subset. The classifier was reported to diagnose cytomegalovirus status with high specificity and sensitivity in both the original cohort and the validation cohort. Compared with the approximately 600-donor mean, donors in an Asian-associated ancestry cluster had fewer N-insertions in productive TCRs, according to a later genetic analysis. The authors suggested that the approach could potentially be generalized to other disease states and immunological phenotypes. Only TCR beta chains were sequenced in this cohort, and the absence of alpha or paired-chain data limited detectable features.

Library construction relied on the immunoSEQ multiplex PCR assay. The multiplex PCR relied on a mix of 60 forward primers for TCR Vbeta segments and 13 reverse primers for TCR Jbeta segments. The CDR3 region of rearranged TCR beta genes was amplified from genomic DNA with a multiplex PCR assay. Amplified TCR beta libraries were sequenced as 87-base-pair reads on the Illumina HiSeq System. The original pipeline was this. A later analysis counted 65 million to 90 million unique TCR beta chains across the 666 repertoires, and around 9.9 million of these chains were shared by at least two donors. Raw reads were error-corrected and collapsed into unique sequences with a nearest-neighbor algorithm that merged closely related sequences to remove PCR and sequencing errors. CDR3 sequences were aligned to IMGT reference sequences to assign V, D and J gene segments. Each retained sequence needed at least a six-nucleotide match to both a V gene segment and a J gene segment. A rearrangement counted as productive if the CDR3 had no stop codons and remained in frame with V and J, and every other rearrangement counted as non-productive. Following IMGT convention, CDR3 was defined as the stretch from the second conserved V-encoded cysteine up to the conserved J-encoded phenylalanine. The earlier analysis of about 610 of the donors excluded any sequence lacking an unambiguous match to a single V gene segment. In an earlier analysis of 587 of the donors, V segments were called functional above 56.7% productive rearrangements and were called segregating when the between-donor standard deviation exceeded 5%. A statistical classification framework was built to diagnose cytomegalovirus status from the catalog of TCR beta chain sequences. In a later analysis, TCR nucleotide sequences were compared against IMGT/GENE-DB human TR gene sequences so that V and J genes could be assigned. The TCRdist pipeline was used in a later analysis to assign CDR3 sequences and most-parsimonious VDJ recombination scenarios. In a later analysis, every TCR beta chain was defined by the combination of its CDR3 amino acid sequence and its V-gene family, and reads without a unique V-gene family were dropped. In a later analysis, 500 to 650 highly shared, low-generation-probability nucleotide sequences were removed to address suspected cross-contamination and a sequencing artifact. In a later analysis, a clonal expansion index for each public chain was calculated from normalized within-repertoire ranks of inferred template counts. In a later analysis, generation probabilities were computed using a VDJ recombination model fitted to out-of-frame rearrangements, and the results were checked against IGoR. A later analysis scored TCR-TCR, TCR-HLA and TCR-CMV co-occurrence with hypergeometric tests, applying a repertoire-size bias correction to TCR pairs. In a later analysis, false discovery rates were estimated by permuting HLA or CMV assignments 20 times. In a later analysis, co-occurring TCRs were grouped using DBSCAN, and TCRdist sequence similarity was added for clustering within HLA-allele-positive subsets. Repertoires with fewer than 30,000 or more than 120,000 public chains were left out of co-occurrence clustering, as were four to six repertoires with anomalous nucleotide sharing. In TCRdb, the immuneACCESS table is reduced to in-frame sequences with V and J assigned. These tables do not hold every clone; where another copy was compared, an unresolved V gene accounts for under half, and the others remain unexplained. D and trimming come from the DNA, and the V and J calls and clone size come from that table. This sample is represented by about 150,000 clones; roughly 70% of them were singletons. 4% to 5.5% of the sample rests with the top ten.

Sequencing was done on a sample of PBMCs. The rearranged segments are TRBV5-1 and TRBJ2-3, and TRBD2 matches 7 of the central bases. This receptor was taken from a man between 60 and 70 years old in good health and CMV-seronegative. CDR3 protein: CASSLGGSGRDTQYF. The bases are TGCGCCAGCAGCTTGGGCGGGAGCGGCAGAGATACGCAGTATTTT.